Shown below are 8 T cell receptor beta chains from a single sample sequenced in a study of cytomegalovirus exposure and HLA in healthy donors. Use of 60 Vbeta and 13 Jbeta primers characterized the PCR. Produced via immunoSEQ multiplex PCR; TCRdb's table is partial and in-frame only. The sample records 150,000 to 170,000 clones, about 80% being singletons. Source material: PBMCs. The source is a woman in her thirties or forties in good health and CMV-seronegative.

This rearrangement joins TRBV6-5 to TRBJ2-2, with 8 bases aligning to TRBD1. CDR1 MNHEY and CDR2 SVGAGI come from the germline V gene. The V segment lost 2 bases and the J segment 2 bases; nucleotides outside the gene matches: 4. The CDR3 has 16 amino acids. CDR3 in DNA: TGTGCCAGCAGTTACCGGGGACAGGCCAACACCGGGGAGCTGTTTTTT. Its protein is CASSYRGQANTGELFF.

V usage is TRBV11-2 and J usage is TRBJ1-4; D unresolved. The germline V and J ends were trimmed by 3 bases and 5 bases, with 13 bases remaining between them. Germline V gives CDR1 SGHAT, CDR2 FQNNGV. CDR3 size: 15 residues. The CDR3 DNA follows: TGTGCCAGCAGCTTTCTTGGAGTATCCAATGAAAAACTGTTTTTT. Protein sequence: CASSFLGVSNEKLFF.

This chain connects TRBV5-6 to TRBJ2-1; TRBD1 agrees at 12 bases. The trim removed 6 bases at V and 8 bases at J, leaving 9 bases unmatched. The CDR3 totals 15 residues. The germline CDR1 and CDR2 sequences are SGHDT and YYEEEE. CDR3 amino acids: CASNIPGQGAYEQFF. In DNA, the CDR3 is TGTGCCAGCAACATACCGGGACAGGGGGCTTATGAGCAGTTCTTC. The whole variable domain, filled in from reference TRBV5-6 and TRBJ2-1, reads DAGVTQSPTHLIKTRGQQVTLRCSPKSGHDTVSWYQQALGQGPQFIFQYYEEEERQRGNFPDRFSGHQFPNYSSELNVNALLLGDSALYLCASNIPGQGAYEQFFGPGTRLTVL.

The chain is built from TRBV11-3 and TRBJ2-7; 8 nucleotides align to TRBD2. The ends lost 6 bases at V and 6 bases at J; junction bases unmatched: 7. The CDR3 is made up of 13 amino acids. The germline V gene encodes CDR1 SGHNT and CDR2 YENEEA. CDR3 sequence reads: CASRPPGGGEQYF. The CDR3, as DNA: TGTGCCAGCAGACCCCCGGGGGGGGGCGAGCAGTACTTC.

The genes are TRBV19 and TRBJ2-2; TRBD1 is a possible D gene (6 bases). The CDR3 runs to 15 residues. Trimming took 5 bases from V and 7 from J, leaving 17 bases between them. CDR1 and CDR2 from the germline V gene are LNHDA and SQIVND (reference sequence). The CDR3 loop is CASSPDSVTGGELFF. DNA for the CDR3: TGTGCCAGTAGTCCGGACAGTGTGACGGGCGGGGAGCTGTTTTTT.

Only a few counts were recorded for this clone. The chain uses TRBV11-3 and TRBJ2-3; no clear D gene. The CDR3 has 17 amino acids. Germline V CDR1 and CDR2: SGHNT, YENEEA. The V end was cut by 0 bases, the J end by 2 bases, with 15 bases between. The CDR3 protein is CASSLDRGSSSTDTQYF. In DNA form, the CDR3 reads TGTGCCAGCAGCTTAGATCGAGGCTCCTCCTCCACAGATACGCAGTATTTT. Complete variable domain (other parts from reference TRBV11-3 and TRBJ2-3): EAGVVQSPRYKIIEKKQPVAFWCNPISGHNTLYWYLQNLGQGPELLIRYENEEAVDDSQLPKDRFSAERLKGVDSTLKIQPAELGDSAVYLCASSLDRGSSSTDTQYFGPGTRLTVL.

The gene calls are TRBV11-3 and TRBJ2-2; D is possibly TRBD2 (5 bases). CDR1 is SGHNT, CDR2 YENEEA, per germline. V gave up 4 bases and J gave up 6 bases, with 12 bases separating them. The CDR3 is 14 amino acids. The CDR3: CASSSGMVAGELFF. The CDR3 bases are TGTGCCAGCAGCTCCGGGATGGTTGCCGGGGAGCTGTTTTTT.

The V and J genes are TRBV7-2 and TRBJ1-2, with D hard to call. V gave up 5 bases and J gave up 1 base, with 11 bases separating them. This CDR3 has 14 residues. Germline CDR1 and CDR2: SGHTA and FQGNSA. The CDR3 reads CASSLSLVNYGYTF. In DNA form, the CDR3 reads TGTGCCAGCAGCCTGAGCCTGGTTAACTATGGCTACACCTTC.